What follows are 30 T cell receptor beta chains derived from one specimen sequenced in a study of OX40 agonist ivuxolimab in advanced cancers. Assay: immunoSEQ multiplex PCR; the TCRdb copy retains only in-frame clones and omits some. This table holds 72,000 or so clones, around nine tenths found once. Sequencing used CD4+ or CD8+ T cells sorted from blood, obtained in a trial of the OX40 agonist ivuxolimab. These receptors came from an adult with an advanced solid tumor such as melanoma, head and neck, liver or kidney cancer.

V gene TRBV7-9 combines with J gene TRBJ2-5, with 7 nucleotides matching TRBD1. CDR1 SEHNR and CDR2 FQNEAQ come from the germline V gene (reference sequence). After removal of 1 base from V and 2 bases from J, the junction contained 4 bases not matched to a gene. The CDR3 sequence is 15 residues long. The CDR3, as DNA: TGTGCCAGCAGCTTAGTAGGACAGGTTCAAGAGACCCAGTACTTC. Protein product: CASSLVGQVQETQYF.

This sequence joins TRBV5-1 and TRBJ2-1; 7 bases are a match to TRBD2. After removal of 3 bases from V and 9 bases from J, the junction contained 12 bases not matched to a gene. Germline CDR1 reads SGHRS; CDR2 reads YFSETQ. CDR3 length: 15 amino acids. The CDR3 DNA reads TGCGCCAGCAGCTCCCTCGGGGGGAGGGCCACTGAGCAGTTCTTC. It specifies CASSSLGGRATEQFF.

The V gene is TRBV6-5, the J gene TRBJ1-2; 9 bases are a match to TRBD1. Germline V gene sequence: CDR1 MNHEY, CDR2 SVGAGI. The CDR3 runs to 14 residues. The V gene end was trimmed by 7 bases and the J gene end by 4 bases; junction bases not matched to a gene: 7. The CDR3 loop reads CASNGQGKGYGYTF. CDR3 DNA: TGTGCCAGCAACGGACAGGGGAAGGGCTATGGCTACACCTTC.

This clone showed up just once. The chain is built from TRBV7-2 and TRBJ2-7; 8 bases are shared with TRBD2. The CDR3 is 15 residues long. V was pared by 2 bases and J by 0 bases, with 3 bases of the junction left unmatched. Germline V gene sequence: CDR1 SGHTA, CDR2 FQGNSA. The CDR3 spells CASSLSLAGSYEQYF. CDR3 in DNA: TGTGCCAGCAGCTTAAGTCTAGCGGGCTCCTACGAGCAGTACTTC.

The chain uses TRBV7-2 and TRBJ2-7, with D uncertain. Germline V CDR1 and CDR2: SGHTA, FQGNSA. CDR3 length: 11 amino acids. The ends were cut back, 4 bases at V and 3 bases at J, with 4 bases in the middle. The CDR3 loop reads CASSSYYEQYF. CDR3 in DNA: TGTGCCAGCAGCTCGTACTACGAGCAGTACTTC.

The rearrangement uses TRBV29-1 and TRBJ2-1; D remains ambiguous. Germline V gene lookup returns CDR1 SQVTM and CDR2 ANQGSEA. CDR3 length equals 15 residues. The V and J ends lost 5 bases and 9 bases respectively, with 23 bases between them. The chain's CDR3 is CSVPAARASGSEQFF. The CDR3 coding sequence is TGCAGCGTTCCAGCAGCCCGGGCTTCGGGCAGTGAGCAGTTCTTC.

The chain recombines TRBV18 with TRBJ1-1; no clear D. The CDR3 extends over 14 amino acids. V was clipped by 3 bases and J by 5 bases, with 13 bases between them. Germline V gene data show CDR1 as KGHSH and CDR2 as LQKENI. The CDR3 loop is CASSPGMRGTEAFF. CDR3 coding DNA: TGTGCCAGCTCACCTGGGATGAGAGGGACTGAAGCTTTCTTT.

The CDR3 sequence is CASSLRTGSTEAFF. CDR3 DNA: TGCGCCAGCAGCCTTCGGACAGGGAGCACTGAAGCTTTCTTT. The rearrangement uses TRBV4-3 and TRBJ1-1; 8 bases match TRBD1. The germline V gene has CDR1 LGHNA and CDR2 YSLEER. V shed 4 bases, J shed 4 bases, and the junction held 5 bases outside the gene matches. The CDR3 contains 14 residues.

The J gene is TRBJ2-5, the V gene TRBV5-4; 10 positions agree with TRBD1. Germline V gene lookup returns CDR1 SGHNT and CDR2 YYREEE (reference sequence). V shed 4 bases, J shed 3 bases, and the junction held 6 bases outside the gene matches. CDR3 length: 15 amino acids. CDR3 region: CASSAPGTGEETQYF. The CDR3, as DNA: TGTGCCAGCAGCGCCCCCGGGACAGGGGAAGAGACCCAGTACTTC.

V is TRBV7-9 and J is TRBJ1-2; D uncertain. The CDR3 is 13 amino acids. Germline assignment: CDR1 SEHNR and CDR2 FQNEAQ (reference sequence). Trimming removed 5 bases from V and 2 bases from J, with 9 bases in between. The CDR3 protein is CASSPDGNYGYTF. Here the CDR3 DNA reads TGTGCCAGCAGCCCGGACGGGAACTATGGCTACACCTTC. The full variable domain, its missing parts supplied by reference TRBV7-9 and TRBJ1-2, is DTGVSQNPRHKITKRGQNVTFRCDPISEHNRLYWYRQTLGQGPEFLTYFQNEAQLEKSRLLSDRFSAERPKGSFSTLEIQRTEQGDSAMYLCASSPDGNYGYTFGSGTRLTVV.

This rearrangement joins TRBV19 to TRBJ2-5, with a weak D call TRBD2 (6 bases). Trimming stripped 2 bases from V and 5 bases from J, with 12 bases between. Per the germline V gene, CDR1 is LNHDA and CDR2 is SQIVND (reference sequence). This CDR3 spans 14 amino acids. CDR3 nucleotides: TGTGCCAGTAGTATAAGCAACGGAGGGGAGACCCAGTACTTC. Translating it yields CASSISNGGETQYF.

The chain has TRBV9 and TRBJ2-5; no clear D gene. The DNA end favors TRBJ2-7, so the J call may be wrong. CDR1 SGDLS and CDR2 YYNGEE come from the germline V gene. The CDR3 totals 14 residues. The CDR3 reads CASSVDTNYYEQYF. The CDR3 DNA is TGTGCCAGCAGCGTAGACACGAATTACTACGAGCAGTACTTC.

This clone was detected only once. V and J are TRBV28 and TRBJ1-2; unclear D gene. The germline CDR1 and CDR2 sequences are MDHEN and SYDVKM. The CDR3 runs 13 residues. The V and J ends lost 4 bases and 5 bases respectively, with 11 bases between them. The CDR3 nucleotides read TGTGCCAGCAGTTCCGACTCTGCTTATGGCTACACCTTC. Translated, it gives CASSSDSAYGYTF.

The table lists this clone with a count of one. V usage is TRBV7-9 and J usage is TRBJ2-7; D not certain. Between the trimmed V and J ends, which lost 2 bases and 5 bases, there was a span of 4 bases. The length of the CDR3 is 11 residues. Germline V gene data show CDR1 as SEHNR and CDR2 as FQNEAQ (reference sequence). CDR3 DNA: TGTGCCAGCAGCTTAAACCACGAGCAGTACTTC. Its translation: CASSLNHEQYF.

The chain couples TRBV18 to TRBJ2-1; D gene unclear. The germline V and J ends were trimmed by 8 bases and 8 bases, with 22 bases remaining between them. This CDR3 spans 15 amino acids. Germline V gene data show CDR1 as KGHSH and CDR2 as LQKENI. The CDR3 spells CASTTSTGTADEQFF. The CDR3 DNA sequence: TGTGCCAGCACTACGTCGACCGGCACAGCCGATGAGCAGTTCTTC.

The chain employs TRBV5-8 and TRBJ1-3; no clear D. The germline V and J ends were trimmed by 2 bases and 2 bases, with 11 bases remaining between them. This CDR3 has 15 amino acids. Germline CDR1 and CDR2: SGHTS and YDEGEE. Here the CDR3 DNA reads TGTGCCAGCAGCTTCAGCTGGACGCCTGGAAACACCATATATTTT. This encodes CASSFSWTPGNTIYF.

This chain connects TRBV30 to TRBJ1-5, with TRBD1 as a possible D gene (5 bases). Trimming took off 6 bases at V and 2 bases at J, with 17 bases between the two ends. CDR1 is GTSNPN, CDR2 SVGIG, per germline (reference sequence). The CDR3 has 15 amino acids. In DNA form, the CDR3 reads TGTGCCTGCTCGGACACCTTACTTGGCAATCAGCCCCAGCATTTT. Protein sequence: CACSDTLLGNQPQHF.

The genes are TRBV23-1 and TRBJ2-7; possibly TRBD1 for D (6 bases). TRBV23-1 belongs to the ORF category, with a function that is uncertain. Trimming pared 2 bases from V and 2 bases from J, leaving 16 bases between. The CDR3 sequence is 16 residues long. The CDR3 nucleotides read TGCGCCAGCAGTCAAGGGCACGGGACACGGGCCTACGAGCAGTACTTC. Amino acid sequence: CASSQGHGTRAYEQYF.

The gene calls are TRBV6-1 and TRBJ2-7, with 7 bases lining up with TRBD2. The CDR3 contains 14 residues. V shed 4 bases, J shed 2 bases, and the junction held 5 bases outside the gene matches. The germline V gene encodes CDR1 MNHNS and CDR2 SASEGT. DNA of the CDR3: TGTGCCAGCAGTGCCGAGCGGGGTCCCTACGAGCAGTACTTC. Protein sequence: CASSAERGPYEQYF.

The table lists this clone with a count of one. The chain is built from TRBV18 and TRBJ2-5; weak D call: TRBD1 (5 bases). From germline, CDR1 is KGHSH and CDR2 LQKENI. The CDR3 has 13 residues. V was trimmed by 2 bases and J by 3 bases, leaving 7 bases between them. The CDR3 loop reads CASSPSREETQYF. The DNA of the CDR3 is TGTGCCAGCTCACCAAGCAGGGAAGAGACCCAGTACTTC.

This clone appeared a single time. This sequence joins TRBV11-2 and TRBJ2-7; no clear D. Per germline, CDR1 SGHAT and CDR2 FQNNGV. V was trimmed by 2 bases and J by 0 bases, leaving 8 bases between them. This CDR3 comprises 14 residues. In DNA form, the CDR3 reads TGTGCCAGCAGCTTATGGGTCTCCTCCTACGAGCAGTACTTC. Translating it yields CASSLWVSSYEQYF.

The chain joins TRBV11-1 to TRBJ2-1; D uncertain. V was trimmed by 6 bases and J by 0 bases, leaving 9 bases between them. CDR1 SGHAT and CDR2 FQDESV come from the germline V gene (reference sequence). CDR3 size: 14 residues. For the CDR3, the DNA is TGTGCCAGCAGTCTCGTCGGCTCCTACAATGAGCAGTTCTTC. It codes for CASSLVGSYNEQFF.

The rearrangement links TRBV19 to TRBJ2-3, with 12 bases lining up with TRBD1. Germline V gene lookup returns CDR1 LNHDA and CDR2 SQIVND (reference sequence). The V and J ends lost 0 bases and 3 bases, in that order; junction bases with no gene match: 10. The CDR3 has 19 residues. The DNA of the CDR3 is TGTGCCAGTAGTATAGATAAAAGGGACAGGGGGCATTGGACAGATACGCAGTATTTT. It codes for CASSIDKRDRGHWTDTQYF.

V and J are TRBV5-1 and TRBJ2-5; the match to TRBD2 covers 8 bases. The germline V gene has CDR1 SGHRS and CDR2 YFSETQ. The CDR3 is 15 residues long. J lost 5 bases, V lost 0 bases, and 6 bases had no gene match. The CDR3 DNA reads as TGCGCCAGCAGCTTGGTGGCGGGGGGCTGGGAGACCCAGTACTTC. Residues: CASSLVAGGWETQYF.

The chain recombines TRBV6-6 with TRBJ2-3, with D tentatively TRBD2 (6 bases). V was trimmed by 2 bases and J by 5 bases, leaving 14 bases between them. The CDR3 runs to 15 residues. Germline-derived CDR1 and CDR2 are MNHNY and SVGAGI (reference sequence). In DNA, the CDR3 is TGTGCCAGCAGTTACCCAAAGACTAGAGGAGATACGCAGTATTTT. Amino acid sequence: CASSYPKTRGDTQYF.

This chain uses TRBV5-5 with TRBJ1-2, with unresolved D. V dropped 1 base and J dropped 3 bases, with 10 bases sitting between them. CDR3 length: 14 amino acids. The germline CDR1 and CDR2 sequences are SGHKS and YYEKEE (reference sequence). CDR3 DNA sequence: TGTGCCAGCAGCTTGAGGATGGCGGACTATGGCTACACCTTC. Its protein is CASSLRMADYGYTF.

The rearrangement links TRBV5-1 to TRBJ2-1; D remains ambiguous. With 4 bases removed from V and 9 bases from J, the gap between germline ends came to 8 bases. The CDR3 runs 11 residues. Germline CDR1 SGHRS, CDR2 YFSETQ. The DNA of the CDR3 is TGCGCCAGCAGCACCGAAAGTGAGCAGTTCTTC. Translation: CASSTESEQFF.

The chain carries TRBV23-1 and TRBJ2-7; D may be TRBD2 (6 bases). TRBV23-1 carries the ORF label, with uncertain function. With 8 bases removed from V and 2 bases from J, the gap between germline ends came to 19 bases. This CDR3 spans 15 amino acids. CDR3 amino acids: CASPGFGGYPYEQYF. Written as DNA, the CDR3 is TGCGCCAGCCCCGGGTTTGGGGGGTACCCCTACGAGCAGTACTTC.

The rearrangement links TRBV5-4 to TRBJ2-1, with 7 positions matching TRBD2. The germline gives CDR1 SGHNT, CDR2 YYREEE (reference sequence). The CDR3 spans 15 residues. Trimming took 0 bases from V and 0 from J; bases not matched to a gene: 0. The CDR3 sequence: CASSLGGGSYNEQFF. The CDR3 nucleotides read TGTGCCAGCAGCTTGGGCGGGGGCTCCTACAATGAGCAGTTCTTC.

V usage is TRBV25-1 and J usage is TRBJ2-1; D gene uncertain. The CDR3 covers 14 residues. V was cut by 7 bases and J by 7 bases, with 17 bases left in between. Germline CDR1 reads MGHDK; CDR2 reads SYGVNS. CDR3 loop: CASKVTAPGNEQFF. CDR3 nucleotides: TGTGCCAGCAAAGTAACGGCCCCCGGGAATGAGCAGTTCTTC.